The 25 T cell receptor beta chains below come from one sample, sequenced in a study of cytomegalovirus exposure and HLA in healthy donors. Libraries were prepared by immunoSEQ multiplex PCR; TCRdb keeps only in-frame clonotypes and omits some of them. The sample consists of under 200,000 clones, 85% to 90% of them appearing once. The specimen was PBMCs. Receptor source: a woman aged 25 to 39 in good health and CMV-seronegative.

In its sample, this clone was seen once. The rearrangement uses TRBV30 and TRBJ2-7; 10 nucleotides align to TRBD2. V lost 3 bases to trimming and J lost 0 bases; unmatched junction nucleotides: 14. CDR3 size: 18 residues. CDR1 is GTSNPN and CDR2 is SVGIG in the germline V gene (reference sequence). The CDR3 protein is CAWRRAGGFPSSSYEQYF. Written as DNA, the CDR3 is TGTGCCTGGAGGCGAGCGGGAGGGTTTCCGTCAAGCTCCTACGAGCAGTACTTC.

The sample holds one count of this clone. This chain connects TRBV28 to TRBJ1-5, with 8 positions matching TRBD1. J gave up 0 bases and V 2 bases, and 12 bases lay outside the gene matches. This CDR3 is 19 amino acids long. Per germline, CDR1 MDHEN and CDR2 SYDVKM. CDR3 residues: CASSLPTGGIVFSNQPQHF. DNA of the CDR3: TGTGCCAGCAGTTTACCCACAGGGGGGATAGTTTTTAGCAATCAGCCCCAGCATTTT. Looking up the rest from reference TRBV28 and TRBJ1-5 gives the full variable domain: DVKVTQSSRYLVKRTGEKVFLECVQDMDHENMFWYRQDPGLGLRLIYFSYDVKMKEKGDIPEGYSVSREKKERFSLILESASTNQTSMYLCASSLPTGGIVFSNQPQHFGDGTRLSIL.

The chain links TRBV6-1 to TRBJ2-2; 11 bases are shared with TRBD1. The V gene's germline CDR1 is MNHNS and CDR2 SASEGT. The CDR3 sequence is 15 residues long. The V gene end was trimmed by 4 bases and the J gene end by 5 bases; junction bases not matched to a gene: 3. The CDR3: CASSGDRGRTGELFF. The CDR3 DNA reads as TGTGCCAGCAGTGGGGACAGGGGGAGAACCGGGGAGCTGTTTTTT.

This chain joins TRBV6-6 and TRBJ1-1; possible D gene TRBD1, 6 bases. V lost 3 bases and J 3 bases, leaving 11 bases between the germline ends. This CDR3 has 14 amino acids. Germline assignment: CDR1 MNHNY and CDR2 SVGAGI (reference sequence). Here the CDR3 DNA reads TGTGCCAGCAGTTATGCAGGGGATGACACTGAAGCTTTCTTT. Protein: CASSYAGDDTEAFF.

This clone was seen a single time. The gene calls are TRBV13 and TRBJ2-6; D possibly matches TRBD1 or TRBD2 (5 bases each). With 0 bases removed from V and 2 bases from J, the gap between germline ends came to 5 bases. CDR1 is PRHDT and CDR2 is FYEKMQ in the germline V gene (reference sequence). The CDR3 spans 15 residues. CDR3 coding DNA: TGTGCCAGCAGCTTAGGGGGACCTGGGGCCAACGTCCTGACTTTC. It is translated as CASSLGGPGANVLTF.

This chain connects TRBV29-1 to TRBJ2-7; perhaps D is TRBD1 or TRBD2 (5 bases each). Trimming pared 6 bases from V and 0 bases from J, leaving 9 bases between. The CDR3 is 12 amino acids. Germline CDR1 and CDR2: SQVTM and ANQGSEA. CDR3 sequence reads: CSVAGTSYEQYF. CDR3 coding DNA: TGCAGCGTAGCCGGGACCTCCTACGAGCAGTACTTC.

This clone was picked up one time. This chain links TRBV15 with TRBJ1-1, with a weak D call TRBD1 (5 bases). Germline V gene data show CDR1 as LNHNV and CDR2 as YYDKDF (reference sequence). V was trimmed by 5 bases and J by 2 bases, leaving 21 bases between them. The CDR3 totals 17 residues. This CDR3 reads CATSGGTSRGFNTEAFF. CDR3 sequence (DNA): TGTGCCACCAGCGGAGGAACCTCGAGGGGATTCAACACTGAAGCTTTCTTT.

The chain carries TRBV7-8 and TRBJ2-3; D is possibly TRBD2 (5 bases). Trimming left V 4 bases short and J 3 bases short, with 14 bases between. Germline V CDR1 and CDR2: SGHVS, FQNEAQ. The CDR3 is 15 amino acids. The CDR3 loop reads CASSSRRGATDTQYF. The CDR3 bases are TGTGCCAGCAGCTCCCGACGGGGTGCTACAGATACGCAGTATTTT.

This clone was found once. V and J are TRBV27 and TRBJ2-5; perhaps TRBD2 as D (7 bases). V was shortened by 6 bases and J by 5 bases, with 13 bases between the two germline ends. Germline V gene sequence: CDR1 MNHEY, CDR2 SMNVEV (reference sequence). The CDR3 runs to 13 residues. In nucleotides, the CDR3 is TGTGCCAGCAGCCTACGGGGGGCTGAGACCCAGTACTTC. It encodes CASSLRGAETQYF.

The rearrangement uses TRBV15 and TRBJ2-5, with 8 bases fitting TRBD1. Per germline, CDR1 LNHNV and CDR2 YYDKDF (reference sequence). This CDR3 region has 14 residues. With V trimmed by 1 base and J by 4 bases, 2 bases remained unmatched. CDR3 protein: CATSRGRGLETQYF. CDR3 in DNA: TGTGCCACCAGCAGAGGCAGGGGGCTAGAGACCCAGTACTTC.

The rearrangement links TRBV6-5 to TRBJ2-7; no clear D gene. CDR3 length equals 13 residues. CDR1 and CDR2 from the germline V gene are MNHEY and SVGAGI. Deletions cut 2 bases from V and 2 bases from J, with 7 bases between. The CDR3 here is CASSYSTPYEQYF. The CDR3 nucleotides are TGTGCCAGCAGTTACAGTACTCCCTACGAGCAGTACTTC.

The V gene is TRBV11-2, the J gene TRBJ1-2; D remains unclear. Trimming left V 1 base short and J 4 bases short, with 10 bases between. CDR3 size: 14 residues. From germline, CDR1 is SGHAT and CDR2 FQNNGV. The CDR3 coding sequence is TGTGCCAGCAGCTTAGCGGCAGGCATCTATGGCTACACCTTC. Amino acid sequence: CASSLAAGIYGYTF.

The chain is built from TRBV28 and TRBJ1-2; no firm D call. Trimming shortened V by 1 base and J by 2 bases, and 11 bases separated the two germline ends. CDR1 is MDHEN and CDR2 is SYDVKM in the germline V gene. The CDR3 is made up of 15 amino acids. The chain's CDR3 is CASSLLELGNYGYTF. Written as DNA, the CDR3 is TGTGCCAGCAGTTTATTAGAACTCGGCAACTATGGCTACACCTTC.

The chain is built from TRBV4-1 and TRBJ2-2; D is undetermined. The CDR3 consists of 13 residues. From germline, CDR1 is MGHRA and CDR2 YSYEKL. The germline V and J ends were trimmed by 0 bases and 7 bases, with 6 bases remaining between them. DNA of the CDR3: TGCGCCAGCAGCCAAGATAAATTCGGGGAGCTGTTTTTT. This gives the protein CASSQDKFGELFF.

As DNA, the CDR3 is TGTGCCAGCAGCCCCTACCCGGGACTAGCGGCCTCCTACGAGCAGTACTTC. This gives the protein CASSPYPGLAASYEQYF. The rearrangement uses TRBV4-2 and TRBJ2-7; 11 bases line up with TRBD2. CDR3 length: 17 amino acids. Trimming took 4 bases from V and 0 from J; bases not matched to a gene: 8. Germline-derived CDR1 and CDR2 are LGHNA and YNFKEQ.

This clone was counted between two and nine times. In DNA, the CDR3 is TGTGCCAGCAGTTTACGCAGGGACCCTACTAATAATTCACCCCTCCACTTT. It yields the protein CASSLRRDPTNNSPLHF. This chain joins TRBV27 and TRBJ1-6; D may be TRBD1 (5 bases). CDR1 is MNHEY, CDR2 SMNVEV, per germline (reference sequence). The CDR3 totals 17 residues. With 2 bases removed from V and 5 bases from J, the gap between germline ends came to 16 bases.

V usage is TRBV7-3 and J usage is TRBJ2-3; TRBD1 might be the D (5 bases). V was clipped by 4 bases and J by 5 bases, with 7 bases between them. CDR3 length equals 12 residues. CDR1 and CDR2 (germline): SGHTA, FQGTGA. The CDR3 loop reads CASSSQGDTQYF. The DNA for the CDR3 is TGTGCCAGCAGCTCTCAGGGAGATACGCAGTATTTT. Full variable domain (rest looked up from reference TRBV7-3 and TRBJ2-3): GAGVSQTPSNKVTEKGKYVELRCDPISGHTALYWYRQSLGQGPEFLIYFQGTGAADDSGLPNDRFFAVRPEGSVSTLKIQRTERGDSAVYLCASSSQGDTQYFGPGTRLTVL.

V usage is TRBV6-5 and J usage is TRBJ2-7; D is unresolved. CDR3 length: 14 residues. The ends were cut back, 3 bases at V and 0 bases at J, with 9 bases in the middle. The germline CDR1 and CDR2 sequences are MNHEY and SVGAGI. The chain's CDR3 is CASSYDVSSYEQYF. The CDR3 nucleotides are TGTGCCAGCAGTTATGATGTATCCTCCTACGAGCAGTACTTC.

The V call is TRBV11-1, the J call TRBJ2-5; the match to TRBD1 covers 9 bases. Germline-derived CDR1 and CDR2 are SGHAT and FQDESV (reference sequence). Losses at the gene ends were 6 bases for V and 1 base for J; bases not matched to a gene: 6. This CDR3 is 15 amino acids long. The CDR3 DNA follows: TGTGCCAGCAGGTTGGACAGGGGAAGCCAAGAGACCCAGTACTTC. Its protein is CASRLDRGSQETQYF.

J is TRBJ1-1 and V is TRBV30, with D uncertain. The length of the CDR3 is 11 residues. Germline V gene lookup returns CDR1 GTSNPN and CDR2 SVGIG (reference sequence). V was cut by 5 bases and J by 1 base, with 5 bases left in between. The DNA of the CDR3 is TGTGCCTGGGAAACGAACACTGAAGCTTTCTTT. This sequence encodes CAWETNTEAFF. Based on the CDR3 plus reference TRBV30 and TRBJ1-1, the full variable domain is SQTIHQWPATLVQPVGSPLSLECTVEGTSNPNLYWYRQAAGRGLQLLFYSVGIGQISSEVPQNLSASRPQDRQFILSSKKLLLSDSGFYLCAWETNTEAFFGQGTRLTVV.

The V gene is TRBV7-9, the J gene TRBJ2-2; D is uncertain. Germline CDR1 reads SEHNR; CDR2 reads FQNEAQ (reference sequence). V was trimmed by 3 bases and J by 4 bases, leaving 3 bases between them. The CDR3 totals 12 residues. This CDR3 reads CASSFGTGELFF. CDR3 sequence (DNA): TGTGCCAGCAGCTTTGGCACCGGGGAGCTGTTTTTT.

This rearrangement joins TRBV27 to TRBJ2-5; 10 bases line up with TRBD1. The closer fit of TRBJ2-7 to the DNA end suggests the J call may be wrong. Germline loops: CDR1 MNHEY, CDR2 SMNVEV (reference sequence). CDR3 length: 14 residues. The CDR3 DNA is TGTGCCAGCAGTACCGGGACAGGGGCTTACGAGCAGTACTTC. This sequence encodes CASSTGTGAYEQYF.

This clone was picked up one time. The genes are TRBV27 and TRBJ2-2; maybe TRBD1 (6 bases). Germline V CDR1 and CDR2: MNHEY, SMNVEV (reference sequence). The ends were cut back, 0 bases at V and 6 bases at J, with 11 bases in the middle. The CDR3 loop spans 15 amino acids. Here the CDR3 DNA reads TGTGCCAGCAGTTTATCTCTGGGGGCAGCCGGGGAGCTGTTTTTT. Protein product: CASSLSLGAAGELFF.

The chain links TRBV15 to TRBJ2-5; D unresolved. This CDR3 comprises 16 residues. Germline loops: CDR1 LNHNV, CDR2 YYDKDF (reference sequence). V lost 0 bases and J lost 0, with 11 bases in between. The CDR3 DNA is TGTGCCACCAGCAGAGATCGGGCCCCAAACCAAGAGACCCAGTACTTC. Translating gives CATSRDRAPNQETQYF.

The DNA of the CDR3 is TGTGCTAGTGGTTTGGTAACAGGGGGAATTGAGGGCTACACCTTC. Residues: CASGLVTGGIEGYTF. The V call is TRBV12-5, the J call TRBJ1-2; 8 bases are a match to TRBD1. Germline V gene sequence: CDR1 LGHNT, CDR2 FRNRAP. The CDR3 runs to 15 residues. V shed 0 bases and J 8 bases; nucleotides not matched to a gene: 8.